This TCR beta chain was sequenced during a study of cytomegalovirus exposure and HLA in healthy donors. Vbeta (60) and Jbeta (13) primers were used in the PCR. Authors' data handling: Tens of millions of unique TCR beta chains, 9 million to 11 million shared, were counted in a later analysis. Sequencing used immunoSEQ multiplex PCR; TCRdb keeps in-frame clones, though not all of them. That table furnishes V, J and clone size, whereas the DNA furnished D and trimming. The table lists some 80,000 clones, 10% of them singletons. Material: PBMCs. This receptor was taken from a man in his 60s in good health and CMV-seropositive.

This CDR3 is CASGFSGGAGDTQYF. The CDR3 bases are TGTGCCAGCGGTTTTAGCGGGGGGGCCGGAGATACGCAGTATTTT. This rearrangement joins TRBV6-5 to TRBJ2-3; 11 bases line up with TRBD2. The germline V gene has CDR1 MNHEY and CDR2 SVGAGI. The CDR3 loop spans 15 amino acids. The ends lost 8 bases at V and 5 bases at J; junction bases unmatched: 9.